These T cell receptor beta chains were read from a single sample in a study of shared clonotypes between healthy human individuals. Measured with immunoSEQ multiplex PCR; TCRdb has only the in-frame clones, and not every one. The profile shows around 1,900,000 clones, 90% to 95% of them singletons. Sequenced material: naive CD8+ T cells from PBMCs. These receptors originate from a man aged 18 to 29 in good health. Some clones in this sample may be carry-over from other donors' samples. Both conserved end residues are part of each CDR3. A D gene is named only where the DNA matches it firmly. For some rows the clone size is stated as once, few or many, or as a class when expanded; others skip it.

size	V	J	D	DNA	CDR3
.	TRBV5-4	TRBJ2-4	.	TGTGCCAGCAGCTTAAAGAGGGAGGTCGTCAAAAACATTCAGTACTTC	CASSLKREVVKNIQYF
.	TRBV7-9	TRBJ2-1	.	TGTGCCAGCAGCTTAGCTAATCTTAACAATGAGCAGTTCTTC	CASSLANLNNEQFF
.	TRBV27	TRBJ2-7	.	TGTGCCAGCAGTTTAACTCAAACCTACGAGCAGTACTTC	CASSLTQTYEQYF
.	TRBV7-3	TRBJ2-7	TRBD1	TGTGCCAGCAGCTTAAGTGACGGGACAGGGTTATACTTC	CASSLSDGTGLYF
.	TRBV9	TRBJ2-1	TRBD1	TGTGCCAGCAGCGCATCCGGGACAGGGAGGGATGAGCAGTTCTTC	CASSASGTGRDEQFF
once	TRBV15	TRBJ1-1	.	TGTGCCACCAGCACAGGGCCCCCCACTGAAGCTTTCTTT	CATSTGPPTEAFF
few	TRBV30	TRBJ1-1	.	TGTGCCTGGAGTATCATGACAGGCGCCCCTGAAGCTTTCTTT	CAWSIMTGAPEAFF
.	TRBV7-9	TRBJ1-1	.	TGTGCCAGCAGCTTAGCATCAGGGTGGGCTGAAGCTTTCTTT	CASSLASGWAEAFF
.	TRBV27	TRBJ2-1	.	TGTGCCAGCAAGGGACTCGCCTCCTACAATGAGCAGTTCTTC	CASKGLASYNEQFF
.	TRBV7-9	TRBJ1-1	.	TGTGCCAGCAGCTTACCCAGGGGTCAGTTTCGCTCGAACACTGAAGCTTTCTTT	CASSLPRGQFRSNTEAFF
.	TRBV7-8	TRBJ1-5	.	TGTGCCAGCAGCATAGACACACCGGGACCCTACCCCCTCACCCAGCATTTT	CASSIDTPGPYPLTQHF
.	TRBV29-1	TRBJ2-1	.	TGCAGCGCACGGGACCGATTCAATGAGCAGTTCTTC	CSARDRFNEQFF
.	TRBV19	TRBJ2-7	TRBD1	TGTGCCAGTAGGTCCCGGGACAGCTACGAGCAGTACTTC	CASRSRDSYEQYF
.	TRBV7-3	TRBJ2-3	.	TGTGCCAGCAGCCCACCGAGCACAGATACGCAGTATTTT	CASSPPSTDTQYF
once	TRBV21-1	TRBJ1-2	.	TGTGCCAGCAGCGGAGTTGGGGGGCAAAACTATGGCTACACCTTC	CASSGVGGQNYGYTF
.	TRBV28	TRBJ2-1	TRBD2	TGTGCCAGCAGTTTGCTAGCGGGAGGGAGGTCCTACAATGAGCAGTTCTTC	CASSLLAGGRSYNEQFF
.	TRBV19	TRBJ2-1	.	TGTGCCAGTAGTACCGAGAGACGGGATTGGGATGAGCAGTTCTTC	CASSTERRDWDEQFF
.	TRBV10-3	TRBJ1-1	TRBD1	TGTGCCATCAGTGAGAAAAGTTGGGACAGGGGAGCTGAAGCTTTCTTT	CAISEKSWDRGAEAFF
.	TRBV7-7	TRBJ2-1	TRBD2	TGTGCCAGCAGCGCCAGACTAGCGGAGGACAATGAGCAGTTCTTC	CASSARLAEDNEQFF
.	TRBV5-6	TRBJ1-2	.	TGTGCCAGCAGCTTGGCCGCGGCCTATGGCTACACCTTC	CASSLAAAYGYTF
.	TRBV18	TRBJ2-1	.	TGTGCCAGCTCACCACCCGAGACAGTAGACTACAATGAGCAGTTCTTC	CASSPPETVDYNEQFF
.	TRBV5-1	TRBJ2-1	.	TGCGCCAGCAGCTTGTTTGTCAATAGGACCGTCTCCTACAATGAGCAGTTCTTC	CASSLFVNRTVSYNEQFF